This TCR beta chain is from a study of T cell responses to AZD1222 COVID-19 vaccine. Sequencing used immunoSEQ multiplex PCR; TCRdb keeps in-frame clones, though not all of them. The data contain more than 85,000 clones, around nine tenths of them seen just once; the ten biggest clones take up 16%. Germline CDR1 reads LGHNT; CDR2 reads FRNRAP. This CDR3 contains 14 residues. Losses at the gene ends were 6 bases for V and 4 bases for J; bases not matched to a gene: 4. The chain couples TRBV12-5 to TRBJ2-2; 8 bases align to TRBD1. The starting material was peripheral blood, obtained 28 days after the second AZD1222 dose. This clonotype was obtained from an adult who received the AZD1222 COVID-19 vaccine. This CDR3 reads CASGNDRGTGELFF. The CDR3, as DNA: TGTGCTAGTGGCAACGACAGGGGCACCGGGGAGCTGTTTTTT.